The TCR beta chain described here comes from a study of blood T cell repertoires in COVID-19. From germline, CDR1 is MNHEY and CDR2 SMNVEV (reference sequence). J was trimmed by 6 bases and V by 0 bases; bases with no gene match: 5. The CDR3 runs to 15 residues. The protocol was immunoSEQ multiplex PCR, while the TCRdb copy is restricted to in-frame clones and leaves out a portion. Of approximately 470,000 clones listed, about 90% are singletons. The TCR comes from a woman between 18 and 29 years old who had recovered from COVID-19. The sample comprised PBMCs or T cells enriched from blood (not recorded which). The chain employs TRBV27 and TRBJ1-2; TRBD1 matches 9 bases. The CDR3 loop reads CASSLSGTGSNGYTF. In nucleotides, the CDR3 is TGTGCCAGCAGTTTATCGGGGACAGGGAGCAATGGCTACACCTTC.